The 9 T cell receptor beta chains given below trace back to one sample, sequenced in a study of blood T cell repertoires in COVID-19. Sequencing was performed with immunoSEQ multiplex PCR; in TCRdb, only in-frame clones are kept and a portion is missing. The data show approximately 330,000 clones, 90% seen once. The sequenced sample consisted of peripheral blood. These receptors originate from a woman aged 40-49 years with COVID-19, enrolled during active disease.

V and J are TRBV28 and TRBJ1-5, with D possibly being TRBD1 (5 bases). V lost 3 bases to trimming and J lost 7 bases, with 22 bases between them. Per germline, CDR1 MDHEN and CDR2 SYDVKM. The CDR3 is 17 residues long. The CDR3 DNA follows: TGTGCCAGCAGTTTTCTCCTTATGGAGGGACGGATCCAGCCCCAGCATTTT. The encoded protein is CASSFLLMEGRIQPQHF.

The gene calls are TRBV27 and TRBJ1-1; 7 nucleotides align to TRBD1. Germline-derived CDR1 and CDR2 are MNHEY and SMNVEV (reference sequence). The CDR3 runs 13 residues. V lost 8 bases to trimming and J lost 4 bases; unmatched junction nucleotides: 7. The CDR3 DNA reads TGTGCCAGCGGACAGGCACGAAGCACTGAAGCTTTCTTT. Translating gives CASGQARSTEAFF.

CDR3 coding DNA: TGTGCCAGCAGCTTAATTTCTAACTCTGGAAACACCATATATTTT. Its translation is CASSLISNSGNTIYF. This chain links TRBV7-2 with TRBJ1-3; no clear D gene. The germline V and J ends were trimmed by 2 bases and 0 bases, with 8 bases remaining between them. The CDR3 contains 15 residues. Germline assignment: CDR1 SGHTA and CDR2 FQGNSA.

This CDR3 reads CAISDVGEQFF. CDR3 nucleotide sequence: TGTGCCATCAGTGATGTCGGTGAGCAGTTCTTC. The chain is built from TRBV10-3 and TRBJ2-1; D is undetermined. In germline, CDR1 is ENHRY, CDR2 SYGVKD. This CDR3 contains 11 residues. Trimming shortened V by 3 bases and J by 9 bases, and 6 bases separated the two germline ends.

The chain is built from TRBV6-5 and TRBJ2-1, with TRBD2 matching over 10 bases. Per germline, CDR1 MNHEY and CDR2 SVGAGI. CDR3 length: 15 amino acids. J lost 4 bases, V lost 6 bases, and 6 bases had no gene match. This chain's CDR3 is CASRGGLAFYNEQFF. The CDR3 DNA sequence: TGTGCCAGCAGGGGGGGACTAGCGTTTTACAATGAGCAGTTCTTC.

This clone was counted between two and nine times. This chain joins TRBV28 and TRBJ1-5; weak D call: TRBD1 (6 bases). CDR1 MDHEN and CDR2 SYDVKM come from the germline V gene. V gave up 3 bases and J gave up 9 bases, with 15 bases separating them. CDR3 size: 14 residues. In nucleotides, the CDR3 is TGTGCCAGCAGTTTGACCCAAGGGGGTCTGCCCCAGCATTTT. Translating gives CASSLTQGGLPQHF.

The chain combines TRBV4-1 with TRBJ2-7; tentatively, D is TRBD2 (5 bases). V lost 2 bases, J lost 4 bases, and 15 bases lay in between. Germline lookup yields CDR1 MGHRA and CDR2 YSYEKL. This CDR3 spans 15 amino acids. The chain's CDR3 is CASSQNPRREYEQYF. DNA for the CDR3: TGCGCCAGCAGCCAAAATCCGCGACGGGAATACGAGCAGTACTTC.

Here the CDR3 DNA reads TGTGCCTGGAGATTAGCGGGGGGGCCCAAGACCCAGTACTTC. This encodes CAWRLAGGPKTQYF. The chain uses TRBV30 and TRBJ2-5; 11 bases fit TRBD2. Germline assignment: CDR1 GTSNPN and CDR2 SVGIG (reference sequence). V was pared by 3 bases and J by 6 bases, with 6 bases of the junction left unmatched. CDR3 size: 14 residues. Drawing the rest from reference TRBV30 and TRBJ2-5, the complete variable domain is SQTIHQWPATLVQPVGSPLSLECTVEGTSNPNLYWYRQAAGRGLQLLFYSVGIGQISSEVPQNLSASRPQDRQFILSSKKLLLSDSGFYLCAWRLAGGPKTQYFGPGTRLLVL.

The chain carries TRBV28 and TRBJ1-1; 8 positions match TRBD1. The germline V gene encodes CDR1 MDHEN and CDR2 SYDVKM. V gave up 4 bases and J gave up 6 bases; unmatched junction bases: 10. The CDR3 extends over 15 amino acids. CDR3 DNA sequence: TGTGCCAGCAGTTCTTTGCAGGGGGCGCGGGCTGAAGCTTTCTTT. It is translated as CASSSLQGARAEAFF. Full variable domain (rest looked up from reference TRBV28 and TRBJ1-1): DVKVTQSSRYLVKRTGEKVFLECVQDMDHENMFWYRQDPGLGLRLIYFSYDVKMKEKGDIPEGYSVSREKKERFSLILESASTNQTSMYLCASSSLQGARAEAFFGQGTRLTVV.